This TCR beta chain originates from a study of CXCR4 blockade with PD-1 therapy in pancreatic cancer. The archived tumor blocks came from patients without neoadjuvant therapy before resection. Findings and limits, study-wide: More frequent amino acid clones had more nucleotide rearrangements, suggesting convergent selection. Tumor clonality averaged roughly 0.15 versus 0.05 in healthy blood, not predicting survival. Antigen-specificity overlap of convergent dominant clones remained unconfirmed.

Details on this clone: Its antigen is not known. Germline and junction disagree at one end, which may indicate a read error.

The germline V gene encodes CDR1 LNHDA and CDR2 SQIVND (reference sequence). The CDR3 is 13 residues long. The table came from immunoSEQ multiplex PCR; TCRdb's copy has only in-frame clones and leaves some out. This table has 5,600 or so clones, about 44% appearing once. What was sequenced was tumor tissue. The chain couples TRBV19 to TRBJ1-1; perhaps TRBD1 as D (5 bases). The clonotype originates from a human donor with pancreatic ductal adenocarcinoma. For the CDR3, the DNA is TGTACCAGTAGTGGGGCGGTCGACACTGAAGCTTTCTTT. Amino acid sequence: CTSSGAVDTEAFF.